This TCR beta chain was recorded in a study of post-analysis software for immune sequencing data. As for this clonotype: The antigen is unknown.

CDR1 MNHNY and CDR2 SVGAGI come from the germline V gene (reference sequence). The CDR3 length is 15 residues. With V trimmed by 2 bases and J by 3 bases, 5 bases remained unmatched. Prepared TCR beta cDNA libraries contained unique molecular identifiers. TCRdb called the PCR reads again in MiXCR, with one record for every CDR3 protein. This sample yields more than 450,000 distinct CDR3 sequences, of which around a third are seen a single time; approximately 5.4% belongs to the top ten. Study conclusions and caveats: F measure showed strong co-clustering of same-batch samples. Five or six TRBV segments, TRBV5-6, TRBV5-1 and TRBV20-1 among them, were found more frequent in patients than controls.

The chain combines TRBV6-6 with TRBJ1-2, with 8 positions matching TRBD1. Sequencing was carried out using blood. The receptor was derived from a girl aged 2 to 17 with multiple sclerosis. CDR3 sequence (DNA): TGTGCCAGCAGTTACCTCCAGACAGGGGACTATGGCTACACCTTC. Its protein product is CASSYLQTGDYGYTF.